These T cell receptor beta chains were read from a single sample in a study of blood T cell repertoires in COVID-19. The method was immunoSEQ multiplex PCR; TCRdb's version includes in-frame clones alone and lacks a portion of them. The sample has just over 250,000 clones; approximately 90% are singletons. The sequenced sample was peripheral blood. Receptors were obtained from a man in his sixties who had recovered from COVID-19. The CDR3 runs from the conserved cysteine through the conserved F or W. Each record gives: V gene, D gene, CDR3 length, clone size, J gene, CDR3 protein, CDR3 DNA. A D gene is named only where the DNA matches it firmly. The size entry is marked missing in some rows and otherwise reads once, few, many or a size class.

V: TRBV10-3
D: TRBD1
length: 13
size: -
J: TRBJ2-7
CDR3: CAIRETGGAEQYF
DNA: TGTGCCATCAGAGAAACAGGGGGCGCCGAGCAGTACTTC

V: TRBV5-1
D: TRBD1
length: 17
size: -
J: TRBJ2-5
CDR3: CASSSAGTGPYQETQYF
DNA: TGCGCCAGCAGCTCAGCCGGGACAGGGCCGTACCAAGAGACCCAGTACTTC

V: TRBV6-2/TRBV6-3
D: TRBD1
length: 14
size: -
J: TRBJ1-5
CDR3: CASSGTGSSQPQHF
DNA: TGTGCCAGCAGCGGGACAGGGTCATCACAGCCCCAGCATTTT

V: TRBV6-2/TRBV6-3
D: TRBD1
length: 20
size: -
J: TRBJ1-5
CDR3: CASSPINRQGLLGLNQPQHF
DNA: TGTGCCAGCAGTCCGATCAACCGACAGGGGTTACTTGGATTGAATCAGCCCCAGCATTTT

V: TRBV24-1
D: -
length: 16
size: -
J: TRBJ2-1
CDR3: CATSDSTGTITNEQFF
DNA: TGTGCCACCAGTGATTCAACCGGGACAATTACCAATGAGCAGTTCTTC

V: TRBV27
D: -
length: 14
size: -
J: TRBJ2-1
CDR3: CASSSAGSPIEQFF
DNA: TGTGCCAGCAGTTCCGCCGGGTCCCCCATTGAGCAGTTCTTC

V: TRBV6-5
D: -
length: 14
size: -
J: TRBJ2-5
CDR3: CASTRQSFQETQYF
DNA: TGTGCCAGCACTCGACAGAGTTTCCAAGAGACCCAGTACTTC

V: TRBV10-3
D: TRBD1
length: 16
size: few
J: TRBJ1-3
CDR3: CAISADRGPGGNTIYF
DNA: TGTGCCATCAGTGCGGACAGGGGGCCGGGAGGAAACACCATATATTTT

V: TRBV19
D: TRBD1
length: 14
size: once
J: TRBJ2-2
CDR3: CASSIQTGAGELFF
DNA: TGTGCCAGTAGTATTCAAACAGGGGCCGGGGAGCTGTTTTTT

V: TRBV11-2
D: -
length: 13
size: -
J: TRBJ2-7
CDR3: CASSVWGGHEQYF
DNA: TGTGCCAGCAGCGTATGGGGAGGTCACGAGCAGTACTTC

V: TRBV2
D: -
length: 14
size: few
J: TRBJ2-7
CDR3: CASTRTENSYEQYF
DNA: TGTGCCAGCACCCGGACAGAAAACTCCTACGAGCAGTACTTC

V: TRBV19
D: -
length: 13
size: -
J: TRBJ2-2
CDR3: CASSKNNIGELFF
DNA: TGTGCCAGTAGTAAAAACAACATCGGGGAGCTGTTTTTT

V: TRBV9
D: -
length: 14
size: -
J: TRBJ2-7
CDR3: CASSPRTTGDEQYF
DNA: TGTGCCAGCAGCCCGCGGACGACCGGGGACGAGCAGTACTTC

V: TRBV5-1
D: TRBD2
length: 14
size: -
J: TRBJ2-3
CDR3: CASSLERGPDTQYF
DNA: TGCGCCAGCAGCTTGGAGCGGGGCCCAGATACGCAGTATTTT

V: TRBV18
D: TRBD1
length: 16
size: -
J: TRBJ2-7
CDR3: CASSLSAPGQIHEQYF
DNA: TGTGCCAGCTCCCTTTCAGCGCCGGGACAGATCCACGAGCAGTACTTC

V: TRBV5-4
D: -
length: 14
size: -
J: TRBJ1-6
CDR3: CASSLQQGGSPLHF
DNA: TGTGCCAGCAGCTTGCAACAGGGTGGTTCACCCCTCCACTTT

V: TRBV4-1
D: -
length: 17
size: once
J: TRBJ1-1
CDR3: CASSQSRGDRREKEAFF
DNA: TGCGCCAGCAGCCAATCGAGGGGAGACCGGCGGGAGAAAGAAGCTTTCTTT

V: TRBV9
D: TRBD2
length: 17
size: -
J: TRBJ2-1
CDR3: CASSVGGLRGYTNEQFF
DNA: TGTGCCAGCAGCGTAGGGGGACTAAGGGGCTACACCAATGAGCAGTTCTTC

V: TRBV27
D: -
length: 15
size: -
J: TRBJ1-2
CDR3: CASSFQAGLGYGYTF
DNA: TGTGCCAGCAGTTTTCAGGCAGGGTTAGGCTATGGCTACACCTTC

V: TRBV7-9
D: -
length: 17
size: -
J: TRBJ2-4
CDR3: CASSLEWGEKAKNIQYF
DNA: TGTGCCAGCAGCTTAGAGTGGGGAGAGAAAGCCAAAAACATTCAGTACTTC

V: TRBV6-5
D: -
length: 14
size: -
J: TRBJ2-1
CDR3: CASSYLIQGNEQFF
DNA: TGTGCCAGCAGTTACCTAATACAGGGCAATGAGCAGTTCTTC

V: TRBV7-7
D: TRBD1
length: 16
size: -
J: TRBJ2-7
CDR3: CASSLTQGAPRYEQYF
DNA: TGTGCTAGCAGCTTAACACAGGGGGCTCCACGATACGAGCAGTACTTC

V: TRBV3-1/TRBV3-2
D: TRBD2
length: 19
size: -
J: TRBJ2-7
CDR3: CASSQDFRTSGGSAGEQYF
DNA: TGTGCCAGCAGCCAAGATTTTCGAACTAGCGGGGGGTCAGCCGGCGAGCAGTACTTC

V: TRBV7-9
D: -
length: 17
size: -
J: TRBJ1-6
CDR3: CASSPKTGLSYNSPLHF
DNA: TGTGCCAGCAGCCCGAAGACAGGATTGTCCTATAATTCACCCCTCCACTTT

V: TRBV5-1
D: -
length: 14
size: few
J: TRBJ1-1
CDR3: CASSLDIKNTEAFF
DNA: TGCGCCAGCAGCTTGGACATAAAGAACACTGAAGCTTTCTTT

V: TRBV18
D: -
length: 14
size: few
J: TRBJ1-1
CDR3: CASWAGLIHTEAFF
DNA: TGTGCCAGCTGGGCGGGCTTAATCCACACTGAAGCTTTCTTT

V: TRBV11-2
D: -
length: 16
size: -
J: TRBJ2-7
CDR3: CASSLEATQKSYEQYF
DNA: TGTGCCAGCAGCTTAGAGGCGACTCAGAAATCCTACGAGCAGTACTTC

V: TRBV5-1
D: -
length: 17
size: -
J: TRBJ2-3
CDR3: CASSLASRGASTDTQYF
DNA: TGCGCCAGCAGCTTGGCCTCTCGGGGGGCTAGCACAGATACGCAGTATTTT

V: TRBV11-1
D: -
length: 13
size: -
J: TRBJ1-4
CDR3: CVSTNRGGEKLFF
DNA: TGTGTCAGCACCAACCGGGGAGGCGAAAAACTGTTTTTT

V: TRBV13
D: -
length: 13
size: -
J: TRBJ1-5
CDR3: CASSFGGNQPQHF
DNA: TGTGCCAGCAGCTTCGGAGGGAATCAGCCCCAGCATTTT

V: TRBV19
D: -
length: 12
size: -
J: TRBJ2-1
CDR3: CASRDSYNEQFF
DNA: TGTGCCAGTCGGGATTCTTACAATGAGCAGTTCTTC

V: TRBV5-1
D: -
length: 14
size: -
J: TRBJ2-5
CDR3: CASSLGDSQETQYF
DNA: TGCGCCAGCAGCTTGGGTGACAGCCAAGAGACCCAGTACTTC

V: TRBV2
D: TRBD2
length: 13
size: once
J: TRBJ2-1
CDR3: CASSQSPGGEQFF
DNA: TGTGCCAGCAGCCAGAGTCCGGGAGGTGAGCAGTTCTTC

V: TRBV5-6
D: TRBD1
length: 16
size: -
J: TRBJ1-5
CDR3: CASSLGQGAGNQPQHF
DNA: TGTGCCAGCAGCTTGGGACAGGGGGCTGGGAATCAGCCCCAGCATTTT

V: TRBV18
D: -
length: 15
size: -
J: TRBJ2-7
CDR3: CASSPPGRDSYEQYF
DNA: TGTGCCAGCTCACCACCGGGCAGGGATTCCTACGAGCAGTACTTC

V: TRBV9
D: TRBD2
length: 14
size: -
J: TRBJ2-7
CDR3: CASSDGTSLYEQYF
DNA: TGTGCCAGCAGCGATGGGACTAGCTTATACGAGCAGTACTTC

V: TRBV7-3
D: TRBD2
length: 14
size: -
J: TRBJ2-1
CDR3: CASSPTSGDYEQFF
DNA: TGTGCCAGCAGTCCGACTAGCGGGGATTATGAGCAGTTCTTC

V: TRBV27
D: -
length: 14
size: -
J: TRBJ1-5
CDR3: CASSLGQAHQPQHF
DNA: TGTGCCAGCAGTTTGGGTCAGGCCCATCAGCCCCAGCATTTT

V: TRBV6-5
D: -
length: 16
size: -
J: TRBJ1-4
CDR3: CASSFVASGAGEKLFF
DNA: TGTGCCAGCAGTTTTGTGGCTTCTGGGGCGGGGGAAAAACTGTTTTTT

V: TRBV3-1/TRBV3-2
D: TRBD1
length: 15
size: -
J: TRBJ2-5
CDR3: CASSPDRGRGETQYF
DNA: TGTGCCAGCAGCCCGGACAGGGGGCGCGGAGAGACCCAGTACTTC

V: TRBV5-6
D: -
length: 12
size: -
J: TRBJ1-6
CDR3: CASRQGRDPLHF
DNA: TGTGCCAGCAGACAGGGTCGGGATCCCCTCCACTTT

V: TRBV7-8
D: TRBD1
length: 13
size: once
J: TRBJ1-1
CDR3: CASSLGGQTEAFF
DNA: TGTGCCAGCAGCTTAGGGGGACAGACTGAAGCTTTCTTT

V: TRBV6-4
D: -
length: 14
size: -
J: TRBJ2-7
CDR3: CASSEGGGADEQYF
DNA: TGTGCCAGCAGTGAAGGAGGGGGGGCCGACGAGCAGTACTTC

V: TRBV28
D: TRBD1
length: 16
size: -
J: TRBJ1-2
CDR3: CASSPNDRGNLYGYTF
DNA: TGTGCCAGCAGTCCCAATGACAGGGGCAACCTTTATGGCTACACCTTC

V: TRBV6-5
D: TRBD1
length: 13
size: many
J: TRBJ2-7
CDR3: CASRKQGASEQYF
DNA: TGTGCCAGCAGAAAACAGGGGGCGTCGGAGCAGTACTTC